One and the same sample provided the 14 T cell receptor beta chains below, sequenced in a study of blood T cell repertoires in COVID-19. The data were produced by immunoSEQ multiplex PCR, yet TCRdb's version contains in-frame clones alone and is incomplete. The table has just under 300,000 clones, more than 75% seen once; the top ten hold 1.3%. The sequenced material came from peripheral blood. Every receptor here comes from a man between 65 and 85 years old with acute or convalescent COVID-19.

The chain recombines TRBV3-1 (or the pseudogene TRBV3-2) with TRBJ1-3, with a weak D call TRBD1 (6 bases). The CDR3 has 17 residues. Germline V gene data show CDR1 as LGHDT and CDR2 as YNNKEL (reference sequence). V lost 5 bases and J 0 bases, leaving 17 bases between the germline ends. This CDR3 is CASSSPGTPRSGNTIYF. The CDR3 nucleotides read TGTGCCAGCAGCTCCCCCGGGACACCACGCTCTGGAAACACCATATATTTT.

This clone was detected only once. The chain links TRBV3-1 (or the pseudogene TRBV3-2) to TRBJ2-4; D is perhaps TRBD1 (5 bases). The CDR3 has 15 residues. The germline V gene has CDR1 LGHDT and CDR2 YNNKEL (reference sequence). The V gene lost 0 bases and the J gene lost 7 bases, with 13 bases spanning the gap. Here the CDR3 reads CASSQDGIPGNIQYF. DNA for the CDR3: TGTGCCAGCAGCCAAGACGGTATCCCAGGGAACATTCAGTACTTC.

The rearrangement links TRBV9 to TRBJ1-1, with D unresolved. The CDR3 is made up of 14 amino acids. CDR1 is SGDLS, CDR2 YYNGEE, per germline. V was shortened by 0 bases and J by 3 bases, with 9 bases between the two germline ends. Here the CDR3 DNA reads TGTGCCAGCAGCGTAGTACCCCGGGACACTGAAGCTTTCTTT. As protein: CASSVVPRDTEAFF. The complete variable domain, with remaining parts taken from reference TRBV9 and TRBJ1-1, reads DSGVTQTPKHLITATGQRVTLRCSPRSGDLSVYWYQQSLDQGLQFLIQYYNGEERAKGNILERFSAQQFPDLHSELNLSSLELGDSALYFCASSVVPRDTEAFFGQGTRLTVV.

This clone was seen only a few times. The J gene is TRBJ2-1, the V gene TRBV3-1 (or the pseudogene TRBV3-2); TRBD2 agrees at 13 bases. J gave up 8 bases and V 4 bases, and 2 bases lay outside the gene matches. Germline CDR1 LGHDT, CDR2 YNNKEL (reference sequence). The CDR3 runs 14 residues. CDR3 sequence (DNA): TGTGCCAGCAGCCGACTAGCGGGGGGCGATGAGCAGTTCTTC. It yields the protein CASSRLAGGDEQFF.

The CDR3 sequence is CASRKPQGLGETQYF. The CDR3 DNA follows: TGTGCCAGCAGGAAACCTCAGGGGCTGGGAGAGACCCAGTACTTC. This chain joins TRBV6-5 and TRBJ2-5; maybe TRBD1 (6 bases). Germline values: CDR1 MNHEY, CDR2 SVGAGI. Trimming pared 6 bases from V and 4 bases from J, leaving 18 bases between. The CDR3 is made up of 15 amino acids.

This chain joins TRBV2 and TRBJ2-2, with D possibly being TRBD1 (5 bases). This CDR3 comprises 12 residues. In germline, CDR1 is SNHLY, CDR2 FYNNEI. Trimming took off 7 bases at V and 6 bases at J, with 9 bases between the two ends. For the CDR3, the DNA is TGTGCCAGCATAGGGGTCTCCGGGGAGCTGTTTTTT. Translated, it gives CASIGVSGELFF.

The rearrangement joins TRBV24-1 to TRBJ1-2; no clear D. The CDR3 length is 12 residues. CDR1 is KGHDR and CDR2 is SFDVKD in the germline V gene. Between the trimmed V and J ends, which lost 6 bases and 2 bases, there was a span of 6 bases. The CDR3 sequence: CATSLGNYGYTF. CDR3 DNA: TGTGCCACCAGTCTCGGGAACTATGGCTACACCTTC.

CDR3 residues: CASSVLGGPNNEQFF. The DNA of the CDR3 is TGTGCCAGCAGCGTATTGGGAGGGCCCAACAATGAGCAGTTCTTC. The chain couples TRBV9 to TRBJ2-1, with TRBD2 matching over 7 bases. The V gene end was trimmed by 1 base and the J gene end by 5 bases; junction bases not matched to a gene: 6. Germline lookup yields CDR1 SGDLS and CDR2 YYNGEE. The CDR3 covers 15 residues.

The V call is TRBV4-2, the J call TRBJ1-2, with D perhaps matching TRBD1 (6 bases). Deletions cut 2 bases from V and 7 bases from J, with 17 bases between. This CDR3 spans 15 amino acids. The germline gives CDR1 LGHNA, CDR2 YNFKEQ. CDR3 nucleotides: TGTGCCAGCAGCCAAAAAACAGGGTTCGACCCTGGCTACACCTTC. This sequence encodes CASSQKTGFDPGYTF.

The chain combines TRBV19 with TRBJ2-3, with 7 bases matching TRBD1. This CDR3 is 17 amino acids long. With 4 bases clipped from V and 5 bases from J, the junction kept 15 bases outside the gene matches. The V gene's germline CDR1 is LNHDA and CDR2 SQIVND (reference sequence). The CDR3 reads CASSTVMTGIIGDTQYF. CDR3 in DNA: TGTGCCAGTAGTACTGTAATGACAGGGATTATAGGAGATACGCAGTATTTT. The full variable domain, rest sourced from reference TRBV19 and TRBJ2-3, is DGGITQSPKYLFRKEGQNVTLSCEQNLNHDAMYWYRQDPGQGLRLIYYSQIVNDFQKGDIAEGYSVSREKKESFPLTVTSAQKNPTAFYLCASSTVMTGIIGDTQYFGPGTRLTVL.

The chain carries TRBV4-2 and TRBJ2-5; 7 nucleotides match TRBD1. CDR3 length: 17 amino acids. J was trimmed by 4 bases and V by 0 bases; bases with no gene match: 11. The V gene's germline CDR1 is LGHNA and CDR2 YNFKEQ. CDR3 nucleotide sequence: TGTGCCAGCAGCCAAGAGGTATCAGGGGGTTTCCGAGAGACCCAGTACTTC. This translates into CASSQEVSGGFRETQYF.

The V call is TRBV27, the J call TRBJ2-5; D is perhaps TRBD1 (6 bases). The length of the CDR3 is 14 residues. The germline CDR1 and CDR2 sequences are MNHEY and SMNVEV (reference sequence). The V end lost 4 bases, the J end lost 4 bases, and 13 bases lay between the germline ends. The CDR3 reads CASSYNRAGETQYF. In nucleotides, the CDR3 is TGTGCCAGCAGTTACAACAGGGCCGGAGAGACCCAGTACTTC.

This chain uses TRBV5-4 with TRBJ2-3, with a tentative D call TRBD2 (6 bases). Trimming took 0 bases from V and 1 from J, leaving 12 bases between them. This CDR3 comprises 16 residues. CDR1 and CDR2 from the germline V gene are SGHNT and YYREEE (reference sequence). DNA for the CDR3: TGTGCCAGCAGCTTGGCCGGGGGTGGGGGCACAGATACGCAGTATTTT. Translation gives CASSLAGGGGTDTQYF.

Comments on this clone: Within the sample, other DNA sequences also encode this same CDR3. This chain links TRBV5-1 with TRBJ2-5; tentative D call: TRBD1 (6 bases). V was pared by 0 bases and J by 1 base, with 7 bases between. Germline CDR1 reads SGHRS; CDR2 reads YFSETQ. The CDR3 totals 14 residues. DNA for the CDR3: TGCGCCAGCAGCTTGGGGACAGCCCAAGAGACCCAGTACTTC. This codes for CASSLGTAQETQYF.